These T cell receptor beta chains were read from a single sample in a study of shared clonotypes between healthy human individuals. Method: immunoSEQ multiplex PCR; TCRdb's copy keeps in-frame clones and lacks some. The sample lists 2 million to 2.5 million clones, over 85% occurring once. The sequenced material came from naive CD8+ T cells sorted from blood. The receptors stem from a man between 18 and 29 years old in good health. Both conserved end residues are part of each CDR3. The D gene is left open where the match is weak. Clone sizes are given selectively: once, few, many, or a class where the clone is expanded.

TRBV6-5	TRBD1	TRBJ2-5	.	TGTGCCAGCAGCCCGACAGGGGCTACCCAAGAGACCCAGTACTTC	CASSPTGATQETQYF
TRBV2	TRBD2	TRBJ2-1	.	TGTGCCAGCACCTTGAGACTAGCGGGGGACCTTAGCTCCTACAATGAGCAGTTCTTC	CASTLRLAGDLSSYNEQFF
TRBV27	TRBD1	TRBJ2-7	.	TGTGCCAGCAGTTTATCCGGGACAGGGGCTTCCTACGAGCAGTACTTC	CASSLSGTGASYEQYF
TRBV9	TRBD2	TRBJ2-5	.	TGTGCCAGCAGCGTAGGGACTAGCGGAGCGGAGACCCAGTACTTC	CASSVGTSGAETQYF
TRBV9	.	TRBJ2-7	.	TGTGCCAGCAGGAGGTCCTCCTACATACCGGTCTACGAGCAGTACTTC	CASRRSSYIPVYEQYF
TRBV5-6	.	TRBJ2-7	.	TGTGCCAGCAGCCAGATGGGGTACGAGCAGTACTTC	CASSQMGYEQYF
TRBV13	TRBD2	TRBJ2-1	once	TGTGCCAGCAGCTTAGCCCCCAGCGGGGGATACAATGAGCAGTTCTTC	CASSLAPSGGYNEQFF
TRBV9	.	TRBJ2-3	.	TGTGCCAGCAGCCCTTGGTCGGGGGCCGACACAGATACGCAGTATTTT	CASSPWSGADTDTQYF
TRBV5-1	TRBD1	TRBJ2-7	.	TGCGCCAGCAGTTCATACCCGGGACAGGACGAGCAGTACTTC	CASSSYPGQDEQYF
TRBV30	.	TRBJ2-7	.	TGTGCCTGGAGTGTTTCGGGGGAGCAGTACTTC	CAWSVSGEQYF
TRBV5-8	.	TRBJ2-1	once	TGTGCCAGCAGCTTTCAGGGCGGCAATGAGCAGTTCTTC	CASSFQGGNEQFF
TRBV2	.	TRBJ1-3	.	TGTGCCAGCAGTGTTCCTTATGGGAATACGGACACCATATATTTT	CASSVPYGNTDTIYF
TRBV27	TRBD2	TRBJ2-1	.	TGTGCCAGCAGTAACCTTCTGACTAGCGGGGCGAACAATGAGCAGTTCTTC	CASSNLLTSGANNEQFF
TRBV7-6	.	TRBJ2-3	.	TGTGCCAGCAGCGTAGACCCTACCGGCACAGATACGCAGTATTTT	CASSVDPTGTDTQYF
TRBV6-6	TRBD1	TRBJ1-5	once	TGTGCCAGCAGCAACAGGGGGCAGAACAGCAATCAGCCCCAGCATTTT	CASSNRGQNSNQPQHF
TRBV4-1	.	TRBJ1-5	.	TGCGCCAGCAGCCAAGCTACAGTAAGCAATCAGCCCCAGCATTTT	CASSQATVSNQPQHF
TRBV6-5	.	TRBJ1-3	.	TGTGCCAGCAGACCCCGGGGGGCTGGAAACACCATATATTTT	CASRPRGAGNTIYF